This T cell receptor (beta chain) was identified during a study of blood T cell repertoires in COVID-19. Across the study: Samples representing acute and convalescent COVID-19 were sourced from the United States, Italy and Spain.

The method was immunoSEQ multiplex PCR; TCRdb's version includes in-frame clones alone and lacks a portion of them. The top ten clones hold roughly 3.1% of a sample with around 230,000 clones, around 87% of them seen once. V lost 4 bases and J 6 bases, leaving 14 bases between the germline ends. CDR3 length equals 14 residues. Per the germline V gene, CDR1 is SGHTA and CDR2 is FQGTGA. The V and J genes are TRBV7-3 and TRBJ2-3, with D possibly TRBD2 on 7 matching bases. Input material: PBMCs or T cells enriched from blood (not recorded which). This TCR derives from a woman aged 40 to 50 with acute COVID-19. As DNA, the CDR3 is TGTGCCAGCAGCTCGGACGGGGGGCCGGATACGCAGTATTTT. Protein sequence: CASSSDGGPDTQYF.